This TCR beta chain was sequenced during a study of Graves' ophthalmopathy and Graves' hyperthyroidism. This clonotype was detected many times. V was pared by 1 base and J by 4 bases, with 4 bases between. CDR1 is SEHNR, CDR2 FQNEAQ, per germline (reference sequence). This CDR3 spans 12 amino acids. The TCR beta CDR3 regions underwent amplification from RNA transcripts. HTBI primers were employed in first-round RT-PCR, then a second-round multiplex PCR followed. TCRdb reanalysed the multiplex PCR reads using MiXCR and keeps one entry per CDR3 protein. Of hundreds of thousands of distinct CDR3 sequences listed, roughly 41% are singletons.

The V and J genes are TRBV7-9 and TRBJ1-1; D remains ambiguous. This TCR was recovered from an adult man with Graves' ophthalmopathy. The sequenced sample consisted of peripheral blood. In nucleotides, the CDR3 is TGTGCCAGCAGCTTAGGACCCACTGAAGCTTTCTTT. Translation gives CASSLGPTEAFF. Variable domain in full (rest from reference TRBV7-9 and TRBJ1-1): DTGVSQNPRHKITKRGQNVTFRCDPISEHNRLYWYRQTLGQGPEFLTYFQNEAQLEKSRLLSDRFSAERPKGSFSTLEIQRTEQGDSAMYLCASSLGPTEAFFGQGTRLTVV.